This TCR beta chain comes out of a study of blood T cells in healthy people across ages (dated by TCRdb to the mid-2010s). About the full investigation: In model experiments, roughly one uniquely barcoded TCR beta cDNA molecule per two T cells was captured by template switching. Using deep sequencing normalized with unique cDNA molecular identifiers, the study measured how TCR beta repertoire diversity changes with age. The donors were split into four age groups: young (average around 16 years), middle-aged (nearly 40), aged (62) and long-lived (about 74). Using the same blood draw, the study looked at two additional independent replicas of 1 million unique cDNA reads for two donors, one aged 18 to 29 and the other aged 80 or older. To avoid experimental bias, donors of different ages were distributed randomly across sequencing lanes.

The CDR3 covers 17 residues, taking in both the cysteine and the phenylalanine. Only CDR3 DNA is held: 51 bases, read in frame from base 1. Here V drops 8 bases and J drops 1 base, and the junction holds 16 bases not matched to any gene. CDR1 is given as ENHRY and CDR2 as SYGVKD, both from the germline V gene. Library creation used 5' RACE. A second PCR of about 7 to 12 cycles was performed with a sample-barcoded 5' primer and a J-beta primer mix. A unique molecular identifier was introduced onto each TCR beta cDNA molecule by a template-switch 5' adaptor carrying 12 random nucleotides. At least 3 million CDR3-containing paired-end reads were obtained from each sample. First-strand cDNA was synthesized from all RNA with the Mint cDNA synthesis kit, primed by a TRBC-specific oligonucleotide. All cDNA was treated with uracil-DNA glycosylase and then went through a first 18-cycle PCR with the universal primers M1SS and BC2_uni_R. On the authors' methods: For normalization, 1 million high-quality reads, each with a distinct molecular identifier, were randomly selected from each sample. Instead of being binned into consensus sequences, reads that shared molecular identifiers were thrown out. MiTCR, run with a Q25 quality threshold and the strictest error-elimination algorithm, handled CDR3 identification, clonotype clustering and error correction. A nonparametric unseen species model with Euler transformation was used to estimate a lower bound on total TCR beta diversity. TCRdb reanalyzed the raw reads on its own, using fastp at Q25 for trimming and MiXCR for clone calling, and kept in-frame beta chains. Records with the same CDR3 protein are collapsed into one entry carrying the most frequent genes and DNA. The V and J calls, along with clone size, are taken from TCRdb and not from the paper's own processing. In this sample the table shows 1.8 million or so distinct CDR3 sequences, roughly two fifths of which occur a single time. In total, the top ten clones hold under 30% of the sample.

General findings and caveats noted by the study authors: Observed TCR beta diversity per million T cells fell roughly linearly with age, and a significant reduction was already apparent by age about 38. There was a strong correlation between observed TCR beta diversity and the percentage of naive T cells measured by flow cytometry. Estimates of total diversity based on one million sequenced T cells were considered lower bounds and underestimates. The CMV infection status of donors was not known, potentially confounding age-related changes in expanded clonotypes. Since profiling was done on bulk unsorted PBMCs, naive and antigen-experienced compartments could not be conclusively compared. The long-lived group showed more naive CD4+ T cells, fewer expanded clones and increased TCR diversity than the aged group, suggesting age selection.

The donors were some 36 Caucasian individuals from Russia, aged roughly 6 to 90 years, who were systemically healthy. Each donor gave 8.5 to 10 milliliters of peripheral blood, collected into EDTA-treated Vacutainer tubes. PBMCs were isolated by Ficoll-Paque density-gradient centrifugation, with at least 6 million obtained per sample. Total RNA was extracted from PBMCs with Trizol reagent, with at least 5 micrograms obtained per sample. The percentages of naive CD45RAhigh/CD27high T cells were determined by flow cytometry on a PBMC aliquot from every donor. This clonotype came up many times. It has no known antigen specificity. The sample holds no much larger clone one base away, and base qualities are not on file.

The receptor's source is a human donor in good health. The rearrangement combines TRBV10-3 with TRBJ2-5, with 7 middle bases fitting TRBD1. Sequencing was carried out using blood. The CDR3 reads CAIGEGGSPYIQETQYF. The DNA sequence is given as TGTGCCATCGGGGAAGGGGGCTCCCCTTACATCCAAGAGACCCAGTACTTC.